This entry lists 24 T cell receptor beta chains sequenced from one sample in a study of technical replicates of blood from several donors. Repertoires were generated with immunoSEQ multiplex PCR, while TCRdb's copy carries only in-frame clones and drops some. The sample includes about 75,000 clones, about 97% of them seen just once. Sequences were obtained from T cells isolated from PBMCs. Receptors were obtained from a human donor in good health.

The chain is built from TRBV11-3 and TRBJ2-3; D remains unclear. This CDR3 is 12 amino acids long. Trimming removed 1 base at V and 5 bases at J, with 4 bases between. The germline CDR1 and CDR2 sequences are SGHNT and YENEEA. The chain's CDR3 is CASSLGRDTQYF. The CDR3, as DNA: TGTGCCAGCAGCTTAGGGAGAGATACGCAGTATTTT. The complete variable domain, with remaining parts taken from reference TRBV11-3 and TRBJ2-3, reads EAGVVQSPRYKIIEKKQPVAFWCNPISGHNTLYWYLQNLGQGPELLIRYENEEAVDDSQLPKDRFSAERLKGVDSTLKIQPAELGDSAVYLCASSLGRDTQYFGPGTRLTVL.

J is TRBJ2-7 and V is TRBV2, with D maybe TRBD1 (6 bases). V dropped 2 bases and J dropped 7 bases, with 15 bases sitting between them. This CDR3 has 14 amino acids. Germline CDR1 is SNHLY and CDR2 is FYNNEI. The CDR3 protein is CASSEMGARVEQYF. CDR3 coding DNA: TGTGCCAGCAGTGAAATGGGGGCGCGGGTGGAGCAGTACTTC.

The chain recombines TRBV2 with TRBJ2-2; 9 bases agree with TRBD1. The CDR3 contains 18 residues. V gave up 4 bases and J gave up 0 bases; unmatched junction bases: 9. Germline loops: CDR1 SNHLY, CDR2 FYNNEI. CDR3 sequence reads: CASSADRGSSSNTGELFF. The CDR3 DNA sequence: TGTGCCAGCAGTGCTGACAGGGGGTCCTCCTCGAACACCGGGGAGCTGTTTTTT.

The chain couples TRBV29-1 to TRBJ1-2; no firm D call. V was shortened by 3 bases and J by 0 bases, with 8 bases between the two germline ends. This CDR3 comprises 13 residues. The germline V gene encodes CDR1 SQVTM and CDR2 ANQGSEA. This CDR3 reads CSVDRSANYGYTF. In DNA form, the CDR3 reads TGCAGCGTTGATCGGAGCGCTAACTATGGCTACACCTTC.

The chain links TRBV19 to TRBJ2-4; D may be TRBD1 (6 bases). V lost 7 bases to trimming and J lost 10 bases, with 20 bases between them. The germline gives CDR1 LNHDA, CDR2 SQIVND (reference sequence). This CDR3 is built from 14 residues. In nucleotides, the CDR3 is TGTGCCAGTAACCCCCGGGACAACGGACGAATTCAGTACTTC. Amino acid sequence: CASNPRDNGRIQYF.

This chain joins TRBV9 and TRBJ1-3; D gene unclear. Between the trimmed V and J ends, which lost 2 bases and 7 bases, there was a span of 13 bases. CDR1 and CDR2 (germline): SGDLS, YYNGEE. This CDR3 contains 14 residues. The CDR3 sequence is CASSVLSGSNTIYF. The CDR3 DNA sequence: TGTGCCAGCAGCGTCCTAAGCGGGAGTAACACCATATATTTT.

The chain combines TRBV6-1 with TRBJ2-7, with D unresolved. Deletions cut 7 bases from V and 4 bases from J, with 8 bases between. The CDR3 spans 11 residues. In germline, CDR1 is MNHNS, CDR2 SASEGT. The CDR3 region has the DNA TGTGCCAGCACCTCTTCTTACGAGCAGTACTTC. It codes for CASTSSYEQYF.

The rearrangement links TRBV7-3 to TRBJ2-5; possible D gene TRBD2, 5 bases. Germline V gene data show CDR1 as SGHTA and CDR2 as FQGTGA. V was trimmed by 6 bases and J by 3 bases, leaving 11 bases between them. The CDR3 totals 13 residues. CDR3 loop: CASSQSGKETQYF. Written as DNA, the CDR3 is TGTGCCAGCAGTCAGTCGGGAAAAGAGACCCAGTACTTC. Looking up the rest from reference TRBV7-3 and TRBJ2-5 gives the full variable domain: GAGVSQTPSNKVTEKGKYVELRCDPISGHTALYWYRQSLGQGPEFLIYFQGTGAADDSGLPNDRFFAVRPEGSVSTLKIQRTERGDSAVYLCASSQSGKETQYFGPGTRLLVL.

This clone showed up just once. The chain recombines TRBV6-5 with TRBJ2-2; D gene uncertain. Germline CDR1 reads MNHEY; CDR2 reads SVGAGI. V was shortened by 0 bases and J by 3 bases, with 11 bases between the two germline ends. CDR3 length: 16 residues. The CDR3 region is CASSYSPDRDTGELFF. The CDR3 DNA reads TGTGCCAGCAGTTACTCCCCAGATCGGGACACCGGGGAGCTGTTTTTT.

This chain connects TRBV5-1 to TRBJ1-2; 9 nucleotides agree with TRBD1. The CDR3 contains 14 residues. The germline CDR1 and CDR2 sequences are SGHRS and YFSETQ. The V segment lost 6 bases and the J segment 4 bases; nucleotides outside the gene matches: 7. CDR3 DNA: TGCGCCAGCAACACAGGGGGCGTATCCTATGGCTACACCTTC. It codes for CASNTGGVSYGYTF.

The chain joins TRBV11-2 to TRBJ2-5; 9 nucleotides match TRBD1. The ends lost 5 bases at V and 5 bases at J; junction bases unmatched: 9. There are 15 residues in the CDR3. Germline assignment: CDR1 SGHAT and CDR2 FQNNGV. As DNA, the CDR3 is TGTGCCAGCAGCCACTACAGGGGGCGCGGTGAGACCCAGTACTTC. Residues: CASSHYRGRGETQYF.

This chain links TRBV5-4 with TRBJ2-7, with 11 bases lining up with TRBD1. Germline CDR1 reads SGHNT; CDR2 reads YYREEE (reference sequence). This CDR3 spans 14 amino acids. The trim removed 0 bases at V and 4 bases at J, leaving 0 bases unmatched. The CDR3 DNA reads TGTGCCAGCAGCTTGGGGGACAGGGGGTACGAGCAGTACTTC. Its protein is CASSLGDRGYEQYF.

This chain links TRBV5-1 with TRBJ1-1; TRBD1 aligns across 9 bases. The junction had 5 bases not matched to a gene; V was cut back by 7 bases and J by 1 base. This CDR3 has 14 amino acids. Germline V gene lookup returns CDR1 SGHRS and CDR2 YFSETQ. This chain's CDR3 is CASANRGPNTEAFF. The CDR3 nucleotides are TGCGCCAGCGCGAACAGGGGGCCGAACACTGAAGCTTTCTTT.

This chain connects TRBV27 to TRBJ2-7, with TRBD1 identical over 8 bases. Germline V CDR1 and CDR2: MNHEY, SMNVEV (reference sequence). The length of the CDR3 is 14 residues. J was trimmed by 2 bases and V by 4 bases; bases with no gene match: 4. The CDR3 loop is CASSYSGGPYEQYF. As DNA, the CDR3 is TGTGCCAGCAGTTACTCAGGGGGCCCCTACGAGCAGTACTTC.

This clone was seen a few times. The chain employs TRBV6-1 and TRBJ1-2, with TRBD1 identical over 7 bases. This CDR3 contains 14 residues. The V gene end was trimmed by 6 bases and the J gene end by 4 bases; junction bases not matched to a gene: 8. Germline-derived CDR1 and CDR2 are MNHNS and SASEGT. CDR3 bases: TGTGCCAGCAGAAAGCCAGGGGGTTCCTATGGCTACACCTTC. Protein: CASRKPGGSYGYTF.

The chain combines TRBV27 with TRBJ2-7; D may be TRBD2 (5 bases). The CDR3 sequence is 18 residues long. Germline CDR1 is MNHEY and CDR2 is SMNVEV (reference sequence). V dropped 6 bases and J dropped 3 bases, with 27 bases sitting between them. The CDR3 loop is CASRGYRRDYLPSYEQYF. DNA for the CDR3: TGTGCCAGCAGAGGGTACCGAAGAGACTACCTACCAAGCTACGAGCAGTACTTC.

This sequence joins TRBV4-2 and TRBJ1-2; no clear D. Germline loops: CDR1 LGHNA, CDR2 YNFKEQ. This CDR3 contains 13 residues. V gave up 4 bases and J gave up 9 bases, with 15 bases separating them. CDR3 amino acids: CASSPGTRMSYTF. Here the CDR3 DNA reads TGTGCCAGCAGCCCAGGTACCCGGATGAGCTACACCTTC.

This sequence joins TRBV29-1 and TRBJ2-7; 8 bases map to TRBD1. V was pared by 6 bases and J by 3 bases, with 7 bases of the junction left unmatched. The CDR3 is 13 residues long. Germline V CDR1 and CDR2: SQVTM, ANQGSEA. CDR3 amino acids: CSVTDRANYEQYF. DNA of the CDR3: TGCAGCGTGACGGACAGGGCGAACTACGAGCAGTACTTC.

This clone has a single count. The chain recombines TRBV11-3 with TRBJ1-2; 8 nucleotides agree with TRBD1. The CDR3 loop spans 17 amino acids. V was clipped by 2 bases and J by 5 bases; unmatched bases: 13. Germline CDR1 is SGHNT and CDR2 is YENEEA. The CDR3 sequence: CASSLSLGTGGLYGYTF. Written as DNA, the CDR3 is TGTGCCAGCAGCTTATCGTTGGGGACAGGTGGATTATATGGCTACACCTTC.

The chain combines TRBV28 with TRBJ2-2, with TRBD2 identical over 8 bases. Germline V gene lookup returns CDR1 MDHEN and CDR2 SYDVKM. V was clipped by 3 bases and J by 5 bases; unmatched bases: 5. This CDR3 has 15 amino acids. The CDR3 DNA reads TGTGCCAGCAGTTTTGTGCTAGCGGGTACCGGGGAGCTGTTTTTT. Translated: CASSFVLAGTGELFF. Together with reference TRBV28 and TRBJ2-2, the CDR3 gives the full variable domain: DVKVTQSSRYLVKRTGEKVFLECVQDMDHENMFWYRQDPGLGLRLIYFSYDVKMKEKGDIPEGYSVSREKKERFSLILESASTNQTSMYLCASSFVLAGTGELFFGEGSRLTVL.

The J gene is TRBJ1-5, the V gene TRBV21-1. TRBV21-1 is a pseudogene locus. The CDR3 is 17 amino acids. This CDR3 is CASSKKGGGHSNQPQHF. DNA of the CDR3: TGTGCCAGCAGCAAAAAAGGCGGGGGCCATAGCAATCAGCCCCAGCATTTT.

CDR3 in amino acids: CASSEQTGFYGYTF. The CDR3 DNA follows: TGTGCCAGCAGTGAACAAACAGGCTTCTATGGCTACACCTTC. This sequence joins TRBV6-1 and TRBJ1-2, with a tentative D call TRBD1 (5 bases). V was trimmed by 2 bases and J by 4 bases, leaving 11 bases between them. Germline V gene lookup returns CDR1 MNHNS and CDR2 SASEGT. The CDR3 runs 14 residues.

This chain uses TRBV9 with TRBJ2-3; 8 bases line up with TRBD2. This CDR3 has 16 amino acids. V lost 0 bases, J lost 3 bases, and 6 bases stayed unmatched. CDR1 SGDLS and CDR2 YYNGEE come from the germline V gene. The CDR3 loop is CASSVGGSGTTDTQYF. DNA for the CDR3: TGTGCCAGCAGCGTAGGAGGTAGCGGGACGACAGATACGCAGTATTTT.

The chain employs TRBV5-1 and TRBJ2-1, with TRBD2 identical over 9 bases. Germline CDR1 is SGHRS and CDR2 is YFSETQ. Unmatched junction bases numbered 15, after V lost 0 bases and J lost 14 bases. The CDR3 consists of 16 residues. CDR3 bases: TGCGCCAGCAGCTTGGAAGGGACTAGCATGAGATGGGGGGAGTTCTTC. Encoded protein: CASSLEGTSMRWGEFF.